This T cell receptor (beta chain) was recovered during a study of early T cells in non-severe SARS-CoV-2 infection. The wider study: The authors sequenced bulk RNA from unsorted whole blood, leaving chains unpaired. General study results and limits: There was a bias toward anti-spike CD8 responses in VDJdb matching, which missed private and CD4 specificities.

V was shortened by 3 bases and J by 5 bases, with 11 bases between the two germline ends. Germline loops: CDR1 MDHEN, CDR2 SYDVKM. The CDR3 length is 14 residues. Details on this clonotype: Its matching antigen is unknown.

Individual cDNA molecules received unique molecular identifiers during library preparation. TCRdb used MiXCR to reprocess the 5' RACE reads, holding one entry per CDR3 protein. The table records 55,000 to 75,000 distinct CDR3 sequences, more than 8% of them present only once. The chain carries TRBV28 and TRBJ1-5, with D uncertain. The sample was whole blood, taken at baseline. The TCR was taken from an adult who was a healthcare worker with PCR-confirmed SARS-CoV-2 infection or an uninfected control (not recorded which). The CDR3 region is CASSLGYGDQPQHF. DNA of the CDR3: TGTGCCAGCAGTTTGGGGTATGGGGATCAGCCCCAGCATTTT. The whole variable domain, filled in from reference TRBV28 and TRBJ1-5, reads DVKVTQSSRYLVKRTGEKVFLECVQDMDHENMFWYRQDPGLGLRLIYFSYDVKMKEKGDIPEGYSVSREKKERFSLILESASTNQTSMYLCASSLGYGDQPQHFGDGTRLSIL.